Following are 22 T cell receptor beta chains from one sample sequenced in a study of T-cell reconstitution after alpha-beta-depleted transplantation in children. A library of TCRbeta sequences, prepared with unique molecular identifiers, was generated. MiXCR, run by TCRdb on the PCR reads, gives a single entry per CDR3 protein. The table lists roughly 350,000 distinct CDR3 sequences, under 20% of them singletons. The starting material was PBMCs, mostly from graft donor cells, obtained 360 days after TCRalphabeta/CD19-depleted stem cell transplant. The source of these receptors is a male patient aged 2-15 years who had a stem cell transplant for acute lymphoblastic leukemia, so the T cells may come from the graft donor.

The V and J genes are TRBV29-1 and TRBJ2-7; TRBD1 agrees at 7 bases. Germline V lookup: CDR1 SQVTM, CDR2 ANQGSEA. V dropped 0 bases and J dropped 2; count of bases not matched to a gene: 4. This CDR3 contains 14 residues. CDR3 amino acids: CSVEDRQGAYEQYF. The DNA of the CDR3 is TGCAGCGTTGAAGATCGGCAGGGGGCCTACGAGCAGTACTTC.

This clonotype was detected only a few times. The rearrangement joins TRBV9 to TRBJ2-3; 12 positions match TRBD2. CDR3 length: 17 amino acids. Trimming removed 4 bases from V and 4 bases from J; junction bases left unmatched: 10. Germline V lookup: CDR1 SGDLS, CDR2 YYNGEE. CDR3 coding DNA: TGTGCCAGCAGCTCTAGACTAGCGGGAGATCGGGCAGATACGCAGTATTTT. It translates to CASSSRLAGDRADTQYF.

The chain's CDR3 is CASGLVLPLLVSSYNEQFF. The CDR3 nucleotides are TGTGCTAGTGGTTTGGTACTTCCCTTACTAGTTAGCTCCTACAATGAGCAGTTCTTC. This chain joins TRBV12-5 and TRBJ2-1, with D maybe TRBD2 (5 bases). The germline gives CDR1 LGHNT, CDR2 FRNRAP. V lost 0 bases to trimming and J lost 0 bases, with 18 bases between them. CDR3 length: 19 residues.

A few counts support this clonotype. The chain recombines TRBV5-1 with TRBJ2-2; the D gene could be TRBD1 or TRBD2 (5 bases each). CDR3 length: 14 amino acids. CDR1 and CDR2 (germline): SGHRS, YFSETQ. V was pared by 6 bases and J by 2 bases, with 11 bases between. CDR3 in DNA: TGCGCCAGCAACCGGGACGGTAACACCGGGGAGCTGTTTTTT. It encodes CASNRDGNTGELFF.

This clonotype was seen a few times. This chain joins TRBV5-1 and TRBJ2-7; maybe TRBD2 (6 bases). From germline, CDR1 is SGHRS and CDR2 YFSETQ. CDR3 length: 12 amino acids. V was cut by 0 bases and J by 8 bases, with 9 bases left in between. The CDR3 region is CASSLGGTQQYF. CDR3 DNA sequence: TGCGCCAGCAGCTTGGGAGGGACTCAGCAGTACTTC.

In its sample, this clonotype was seen a few times. The genes are TRBV28 and TRBJ1-2; no definite D call. The germline V gene has CDR1 MDHEN and CDR2 SYDVKM. The V and J ends lost 3 bases and 1 base respectively, with 15 bases between them. The CDR3 is 16 amino acids. The CDR3: CASSFDASGNNYGYTF. CDR3 bases: TGTGCCAGCAGTTTTGATGCCTCAGGCAATAACTATGGCTACACCTTC.

This clonotype was seen a few times. CDR3 sequence (DNA): TGTGCCAGCAGTTACAGGGCCGTCCCAGATACGCAGTATTTT. This translates into CASSYRAVPDTQYF. V and J are TRBV6-5 and TRBJ2-3; D unclear. The V end lost 2 bases, the J end lost 4 bases, and 10 bases lay between the germline ends. Looked up from germline, CDR1 is MNHEY and CDR2 is SVGAGI. This CDR3 spans 14 amino acids.

The chain combines TRBV29-1 with TRBJ2-1; TRBD2 aligns across 13 bases. V was clipped by 6 bases and J by 10 bases; unmatched bases: 6. Germline V lookup: CDR1 SQVTM, CDR2 ANQGSEA. This CDR3 region has 13 residues. The CDR3 region is CSVRTSGSREQFF. DNA for the CDR3: TGCAGCGTGAGGACTAGCGGGAGCAGGGAGCAGTTCTTC.

The V gene is TRBV6-1, the J gene TRBJ1-5; no clear D. Germline lookup yields CDR1 MNHNS and CDR2 SASEGT. The V end lost 3 bases, the J end lost 0 bases, and 18 bases lay between the germline ends. The CDR3 is 18 residues long. CDR3 nucleotides: TGTGCCAGCAGTGATGAAGCCTTCCATATTTATAGCAATCAGCCCCAGCATTTT. It translates to CASSDEAFHIYSNQPQHF.

The J gene is TRBJ1-6, the V gene TRBV6-5; D gene uncertain. The germline gives CDR1 MNHEY, CDR2 SVGAGI. The CDR3 runs 15 residues. V was pared by 0 bases and J by 8 bases, with 11 bases between. CDR3 region: CASSYSRSNHSPLHF. The CDR3 region has the DNA TGTGCCAGCAGTTACTCGAGAAGTAACCATTCACCCCTCCACTTT.

There are a few counts of this clonotype. The rearrangement links TRBV28 to TRBJ2-3; TRBD2 matches 13 bases. J gave up 4 bases and V 4 bases, and 14 bases lay outside the gene matches. Per the germline V gene, CDR1 is MDHEN and CDR2 is SYDVKM. The CDR3 extends over 19 amino acids. CDR3 protein: CASSSMLTSGRASSDTQYF. DNA of the CDR3: TGTGCCAGCAGTTCGATGCTAACTAGCGGGAGGGCCTCTTCAGATACGCAGTATTTT.

This clonotype was observed a handful of times. V gene TRBV29-1 combines with J gene TRBJ2-2; tentatively, D is TRBD1 (5 bases). CDR1 is SQVTM, CDR2 ANQGSEA, per germline. CDR3 length equals 14 residues. V dropped 4 bases and J dropped 10 bases, with 19 bases sitting between them. CDR3 coding DNA: TGCAGCGTTGCTTGGGGCCCGCCGGGTTCGGAGCTGTTTTTT. Translating it yields CSVAWGPPGSELFF.

This clonotype was seen only a few times. In DNA form, the CDR3 reads TGTGCCAGCAGCATAGACAGGGCCCACGAGCAGTACTTC. Amino acids: CASSIDRAHEQYF. This chain uses TRBV7-3 with TRBJ2-7; TRBD1 matches at 7 bases. V dropped 5 bases and J dropped 5; count of bases not matched to a gene: 6. Germline CDR1 SGHTA, CDR2 FQGTGA. The CDR3 has 13 amino acids.

The J gene is TRBJ2-1, the V gene TRBV7-3; maybe TRBD1 (5 bases). The CDR3 runs 13 residues. Trimming left V 0 bases short and J 8 bases short, with 8 bases between. CDR1 and CDR2 (germline): SGHTA, FQGTGA. CDR3 bases: TGTGCCAGCAGCTTAACCATCAGGGATGAGCAGTTCTTC. It codes for CASSLTIRDEQFF.

This sequence joins TRBV9 and TRBJ1-1; TRBD1 agrees at 9 bases. The CDR3 runs to 14 residues. Trimming took 2 bases from V and 5 from J; bases not matched to a gene: 4. Germline values: CDR1 SGDLS, CDR2 YYNGEE. The CDR3 coding sequence is TGTGCCAGCAGCGTCGGACAGGGGAGTACTGAAGCTTTCTTT. Residues: CASSVGQGSTEAFF.

This clonotype came up many times. J is TRBJ2-7 and V is TRBV7-9; perhaps TRBD2 as D (5 bases). There are 13 residues in the CDR3. V was clipped by 1 base and J by 4 bases, with 8 bases between them. Germline V CDR1 and CDR2: SEHNR, FQNEAQ (reference sequence). CDR3 residues: CASSLGTPYEQYF. In DNA, the CDR3 is TGTGCCAGCAGCTTAGGGACTCCATACGAGCAGTACTTC. Complete variable domain (other parts from reference TRBV7-9 and TRBJ2-7): DTGVSQNPRHKITKRGQNVTFRCDPISEHNRLYWYRQTLGQGPEFLTYFQNEAQLEKSRLLSDRFSAERPKGSFSTLEIQRTEQGDSAMYLCASSLGTPYEQYFGPGTRLTVT.

This clonotype turned up a few times. The chain couples TRBV12-3 or TRBV12-4 to TRBJ2-4, with D possibly being TRBD1 (6 bases). V lost 1 base, J lost 8 bases, and 9 bases lay in between. The CDR3 has 13 amino acids. The CDR3 coding sequence is TGTGCCAGCAGTTTAGGCAGGGGTGACATTCAGTACTTC. Amino acids: CASSLGRGDIQYF.

This clonotype was detected a few times. The V call is TRBV5-5, the J call TRBJ2-7; D is unresolved. Trimming left V 0 bases short and J 2 bases short, with 6 bases between. Germline V CDR1 and CDR2: SGHKS, YYEKEE (reference sequence). The CDR3 has 13 amino acids. CDR3 nucleotide sequence: TGTGCCAGCAGCTTGGTTCTTCCCTACGAGCAGTACTTC. Protein sequence: CASSLVLPYEQYF.

In this sample, this clonotype turned up many times. The genes are TRBV28 and TRBJ2-5, with D possibly being TRBD2 (6 bases). V lost 4 bases, J lost 5 bases, and 17 bases lay in between. This CDR3 is built from 15 residues. CDR1 is MDHEN and CDR2 is SYDVKM in the germline V gene. CDR3 DNA: TGTGCCAGCAGTTCCTTTAGCGGCTTGAGGGAGACCCAGTACTTC. This sequence encodes CASSSFSGLRETQYF. Together with reference TRBV28 and TRBJ2-5, the CDR3 gives the full variable domain: DVKVTQSSRYLVKRTGEKVFLECVQDMDHENMFWYRQDPGLGLRLIYFSYDVKMKEKGDIPEGYSVSREKKERFSLILESASTNQTSMYLCASSSFSGLRETQYFGPGTRLLVL.

In this sample, this clonotype turned up many times. This chain connects TRBV3-1 to TRBJ1-1; unclear D gene. This CDR3 has 13 amino acids. Germline values: CDR1 LGHDT, CDR2 YNNKEL (reference sequence). V was shortened by 0 bases and J by 6 bases, with 8 bases between the two germline ends. The CDR3 reads CASSQDTLSEAFF. CDR3 DNA sequence: TGTGCCAGCAGCCAAGACACGCTATCTGAAGCTTTCTTT.

The V and J genes are TRBV11-3 and TRBJ2-1; D assignment may be TRBD1 or TRBD2 (5 bases each). Trimming removed 1 base at V and 5 bases at J, with 12 bases between. CDR1 is SGHNT, CDR2 YENEEA, per germline. The CDR3 is 15 amino acids. The CDR3 DNA sequence: TGTGCCAGCAGCTTAGGAGGGGTCCTAGACAATGAGCAGTTCTTC. As protein: CASSLGGVLDNEQFF.

This clonotype occurred a few times. The chain couples TRBV7-8 to TRBJ1-2; D is possibly TRBD1 (5 bases). In germline, CDR1 is SGHVS, CDR2 FQNEAQ. This CDR3 is built from 15 residues. The V and J ends lost 2 bases and 7 bases respectively, with 17 bases between them. This CDR3 reads CASSLWAGSIGGYTF. DNA for the CDR3: TGTGCCAGCAGCTTATGGGCAGGGAGTATAGGTGGCTACACCTTC.